One and the same sample provided the 2 T cell receptor beta chains below, sequenced in a study of blood T cell repertoires in COVID-19. The assay was immunoSEQ multiplex PCR, and TCRdb's table has in-frame clones only and misses some. In the table there are about 160,000 clones, 70% to 85% of which are singletons. Sequences were obtained from peripheral blood. These receptors all come from a woman between 40 and 55 years old with COVID-19, enrolled during active disease.

Only one count was recorded for this clone. The CDR3 DNA reads TGCGCCAGCAGTGATGGCAGGGGGGTCACAGATACGCAGTATTTT. Translation gives CASSDGRGVTDTQYF. The chain links TRBV10-1 to TRBJ2-3; D is perhaps TRBD1 (7 bases). This CDR3 comprises 15 residues. The germline V gene has CDR1 WNHNN and CDR2 SYGVQD (reference sequence). V gave up 3 bases and J gave up 2 bases, with 12 bases separating them.

This rearrangement joins TRBV7-3 to TRBJ1-1; D ambiguous. The germline V and J ends were trimmed by 0 bases and 3 bases, with 5 bases remaining between them. This CDR3 comprises 13 residues. Germline lookup yields CDR1 SGHTA and CDR2 FQGTGA. CDR3 loop: CASSLTRDTEAFF. In DNA form, the CDR3 reads TGTGCCAGCAGCTTAACGAGGGACACTGAAGCTTTCTTT.